This T cell receptor (beta chain) stems from a study of early T cells in non-severe SARS-CoV-2 infection. The CDR3 contains 16 residues. Germline CDR1 and CDR2: SGHRS and YFSETQ. Trimming cost V 0 bases and J 0 bases, with 7 bases left between them. With respect to this clonotype: Its antigen is unknown.

The protocol attached unique molecular identifiers to individual cDNA molecules. TCRdb re-analysed the 5' RACE reads in MiXCR, keeping a single row per CDR3 protein. The sample consists of 50,000 to 85,000 distinct CDR3 sequences, roughly 9% of them appearing once. Study findings and constraints: Matches to VDJdb favored anti-spike CD8 responses and missed private and CD4 specificities.

The origin of this receptor is an adult who was a healthcare worker with PCR-confirmed SARS-CoV-2 infection or an uninfected control (not recorded which). Sequenced material: whole blood. V gene TRBV5-1 combines with J gene TRBJ2-6, with unresolved D. In DNA form, the CDR3 reads TGCGCCAGCAGCTTGGCCGGGCCCTCTGGGGCCAACGTCCTGACTTTC. This sequence encodes CASSLAGPSGANVLTF.